This T cell receptor beta chain is from a study of Ad26.COV2.S vaccination and SARS-CoV-2 variants. The assay was immunoSEQ multiplex PCR, and TCRdb's table has in-frame clones only and misses some. The sample records 300,000 to 500,000 clones, about nine tenths being singletons. Concerning this clone: Its target is not known.

Described treatment: 15 to 20 received Ad26.COV2.S at low or high dose, single or two shots; about 5 received placebo; per-sample allocation not given. Specimens were obtained on day 63 following the first vaccine or placebo injection. Donor was an adult aged 18-55 years in Boston. Study-level points and caveats: Total T cell responses may have been underestimated by the TCR breadth and depth analyses.

Germline V gene data show CDR1 as SNHLY and CDR2 as FYNNEI. The V and J ends lost 2 bases and 6 bases, in that order; junction bases with no gene match: 4. The CDR3 length is 14 residues. The source is a person between 18 and 65 years old who received the Ad26.COV2.S COVID-19 vaccine or a placebo. This specimen was peripheral blood, taken in a trial of Ad26.COV2.S vaccine versus placebo. The chain has TRBV2 and TRBJ1-5; TRBD1 matches at 7 bases. The CDR3 DNA reads as TGTGCCAGCAGTGAACCCCAGGGGGGTCAGCCCCAGCATTTT. It yields the protein CASSEPQGGQPQHF.